The 22 T cell receptor beta chains below all came from one sample that was sequenced in a study of T cell responses to AZD1222 COVID-19 vaccine. The repertoire was sequenced with immunoSEQ multiplex PCR; TCRdb's copy has only in-frame clones and lacks some. The top ten clones hold 4.4% of a sample with over 100,000 clones, around 87% of them seen once. Sequenced here: peripheral blood, sampled 28 days after the second AZD1222 dose. The source is an adult who received the AZD1222 COVID-19 vaccine.

The rearrangement uses TRBV29-1 and TRBJ1-5, with 8 bases lining up with TRBD1. Germline V CDR1 and CDR2: SQVTM, ANQGSEA. The CDR3 sequence is 13 residues long. Losses at the gene ends were 6 bases for V and 5 bases for J; bases not matched to a gene: 6. CDR3 protein: CSVGGQAHQPQHF. Here the CDR3 DNA reads TGCAGCGTGGGGGGACAGGCTCATCAGCCCCAGCATTTT.

The genes are TRBV6-5 and TRBJ2-7; D is uncertain. V was pared by 4 bases and J by 3 bases, with 16 bases between. Germline V CDR1 and CDR2: MNHEY, SVGAGI. This CDR3 region has 15 residues. In nucleotides, the CDR3 is TGTGCCAGCAGTTCGCCTTCCCTTCGGAACTACGAGCAGTACTTC. It specifies CASSSPSLRNYEQYF.

The chain joins TRBV15 to TRBJ2-6; D might be TRBD2 (6 bases). The CDR3 totals 19 residues. Trimming took off 0 bases at V and 0 bases at J, with 15 bases between the two ends. Germline assignment: CDR1 LNHNV and CDR2 YYDKDF (reference sequence). DNA for the CDR3: TGTGCCACCAGCAGAGATACGGAGGGGAGAAGCTCTGGGGCCAACGTCCTGACTTTC. This translates into CATSRDTEGRSSGANVLTF.

This clone appeared a single time. The chain is built from TRBV23-1 and TRBJ1-1; 9 positions match TRBD1. TRBV23-1 is filed as an ORF, its function uncertain. The J segment lost 5 bases and the V segment lost 2 bases, leaving 9 bases of the junction unmatched. There are 16 residues in the CDR3. The CDR3, as DNA: TGCGCCAGCAGTCAAAGTGAGGACAGGGGCGGAACTGAAGCTTTCTTT. Residues: CASSQSEDRGGTEAFF.

This chain's CDR3 is CASTSGSAGARGYTF. The CDR3 DNA is TGTGCCAGCACCTCCGGATCGGCAGGGGCCAGGGGCTACACCTTC. The J gene is TRBJ1-2, the V gene TRBV7-9; D may be TRBD1 (6 bases). Germline CDR1 and CDR2: SEHNR and FQNEAQ (reference sequence). The CDR3 extends over 15 amino acids. V lost 7 bases and J lost 8, with 23 bases in between.

The chain carries TRBV9 and TRBJ2-3, with D hard to call. There are 14 residues in the CDR3. The germline V and J ends were trimmed by 0 bases and 6 bases, with 11 bases remaining between them. Germline V gives CDR1 SGDLS, CDR2 YYNGEE. CDR3 sequence reads: CASSVESIRDTQYF. In DNA, the CDR3 is TGTGCCAGCAGCGTAGAATCTATTCGGGATACGCAGTATTTT. Variable domain in full (rest from reference TRBV9 and TRBJ2-3): DSGVTQTPKHLITATGQRVTLRCSPRSGDLSVYWYQQSLDQGLQFLIQYYNGEERAKGNILERFSAQQFPDLHSELNLSSLELGDSALYFCASSVESIRDTQYFGPGTRLTVL.

V gene TRBV4-1 combines with J gene TRBJ1-1, with no clear D. Looked up from germline, CDR1 is MGHRA and CDR2 is YSYEKL. Trimming took 6 bases from V and 10 from J, leaving 21 bases between them. The CDR3 spans 14 residues. The CDR3 here is CASRPELRAGVAFF. The CDR3 DNA sequence: TGCGCCAGCAGACCCGAACTAAGGGCAGGTGTAGCTTTCTTT.

Comments on this clone: Other DNA sequences in this sample translate to the same CDR3. The chain employs TRBV3-1 (or the pseudogene TRBV3-2) and TRBJ2-3; TRBD2 matches at 14 bases. The CDR3 has 18 amino acids. The V gene end was trimmed by 4 bases and the J gene end by 2 bases; junction bases not matched to a gene: 8. CDR1 and CDR2 (germline): LGHDT, YNNKEL (reference sequence). The CDR3 loop is CASSPGLAGGHYTDTQYF. CDR3 sequence (DNA): TGTGCCAGCAGCCCCGGACTAGCGGGAGGCCATTACACAGATACGCAGTATTTT.

Comment on this clone: Other DNA sequences in this sample translate to the same CDR3. The chain couples TRBV7-3 to TRBJ1-1; no clear D. This CDR3 contains 14 residues. With 0 bases removed from V and 2 bases from J, the gap between germline ends came to 7 bases. The V gene's germline CDR1 is SGHTA and CDR2 FQGTGA. CDR3 sequence reads: CASSLTPGNTEAFF. CDR3 nucleotides: TGTGCCAGCAGCTTAACCCCGGGAAACACTGAAGCTTTCTTT.

The CDR3 is CASRVVANTGELFF. DNA of the CDR3: TGTGCCAGCAGGGTTGTAGCGAACACCGGGGAGCTGTTTTTT. The chain has TRBV6-5 and TRBJ2-2, with no clear D. The germline V gene encodes CDR1 MNHEY and CDR2 SVGAGI. V gave up 6 bases and J gave up 0 bases, with 8 bases separating them. CDR3 length equals 14 residues.

The gene calls are TRBV30 and TRBJ2-5; the D gene is possibly TRBD2 (6 bases). This CDR3 has 16 amino acids. Germline V gene sequence: CDR1 GTSNPN, CDR2 SVGIG (reference sequence). The ends were cut back, 0 bases at V and 1 base at J, with 15 bases in the middle. CDR3 DNA sequence: TGTGCCTGGAGTGTTGGGGCGTGGGGGGTCCAAGAGACCCAGTACTTC. This translates into CAWSVGAWGVQETQYF.

This chain links TRBV6-5 with TRBJ2-7, with D uncertain. Germline V gene sequence: CDR1 MNHEY, CDR2 SVGAGI. CDR3 length: 13 amino acids. The V gene lost 5 bases and the J gene lost 5 bases, with 13 bases spanning the gap. The CDR3 DNA reads TGTGCCAGCAGTAGTTCCCAGCCCCACGAGCAGTACTTC. Translated, it gives CASSSSQPHEQYF.

Points on this clone: At one boundary the junction diverges from the germline segment, which might be a read error. The chain links TRBV7-2 to TRBJ2-1; 11 positions agree with TRBD2. The CDR3 totals 18 residues. Germline V gene lookup returns CDR1 SGHTA and CDR2 FQGNSA. CDR3 nucleotide sequence: TGTGCCAGCAGCCTAGCGACTAGCGGGGCCCGTAGAAACAATGAGCAGTTCTTC. Translated: CASSLATSGARRNNEQFF.

This rearrangement joins TRBV2 to TRBJ1-1; D is uncertain. Germline loops: CDR1 SNHLY, CDR2 FYNNEI. The CDR3 has 12 residues. Trimming stripped 3 bases from V and 5 bases from J, with 7 bases between. Here the CDR3 reads CASSEFGTEAFF. CDR3 DNA sequence: TGTGCCAGCAGTGAGTTCGGTACTGAAGCTTTCTTT.

V is TRBV6-5 and J is TRBJ1-2; D is uncertain. Germline values: CDR1 MNHEY, CDR2 SVGAGI. V lost 6 bases to trimming and J lost 4 bases, with 12 bases between them. This CDR3 spans 13 amino acids. CDR3 sequence reads: CASSPLSFYGYTF. The CDR3 region has the DNA TGTGCCAGCAGCCCGCTTTCTTTCTATGGCTACACCTTC.

V usage is TRBV19 and J usage is TRBJ2-5; D is tentatively TRBD1 or TRBD2 (7 bases each). The V gene lost 4 bases and the J gene lost 7 bases, with 13 bases spanning the gap. Germline-derived CDR1 and CDR2 are LNHDA and SQIVND (reference sequence). The CDR3 has 13 residues. The CDR3 sequence: CASSTQGEGTQYF. In DNA, the CDR3 is TGTGCCAGTAGTACCCAGGGGGAGGGGACCCAGTACTTC.

The rearrangement links TRBV6-1 to TRBJ2-3; D perhaps matches TRBD2 (6 bases). Per the germline V gene, CDR1 is MNHNS and CDR2 is SASEGT. V lost 3 bases to trimming and J lost 4 bases, with 11 bases between them. The CDR3 sequence is 14 residues long. In DNA, the CDR3 is TGTGCCAGCAGTGAGGAGGGCGGTCCAGATACGCAGTATTTT. It specifies CASSEEGGPDTQYF.

CDR3: CASSRDRAANTGELFF. CDR3 nucleotides: TGTGCCAGTAGTAGGGACAGGGCGGCGAACACCGGGGAGCTGTTTTTT. This chain connects TRBV19 to TRBJ2-2; 9 bases are shared with TRBD1. J lost 0 bases, V lost 4 bases, and 3 bases had no gene match. From germline, CDR1 is LNHDA and CDR2 SQIVND (reference sequence). The CDR3 has 16 amino acids.

This clone was picked up a small number of times. The rearrangement joins TRBV12-3 or TRBV12-4 to TRBJ2-1; D gene unclear. CDR3 length: 13 amino acids. The V end lost 3 bases, the J end lost 4 bases, and 7 bases lay between the germline ends. CDR3 protein: CASSLHAYNEQFF. The CDR3 nucleotides are TGTGCCAGCAGTTTGCACGCGTACAATGAGCAGTTCTTC.

The V call is TRBV9, the J call TRBJ2-7; D is possibly TRBD1 or TRBD2 (5 bases each). Germline CDR1 is SGDLS and CDR2 is YYNGEE. CDR3 size: 15 residues. With 0 bases removed from V and 2 bases from J, the gap between germline ends came to 12 bases. This CDR3 is CASSVGPRGAYEQYF. CDR3 DNA sequence: TGTGCCAGCAGCGTAGGGCCGAGGGGCGCCTACGAGCAGTACTTC.

The chain carries TRBV11-3 and TRBJ2-2; D is ambiguous. The CDR3 runs 12 residues. Germline V gene lookup returns CDR1 SGHNT and CDR2 YENEEA. The ends were cut back, 6 bases at V and 5 bases at J, with 7 bases in the middle. The CDR3 DNA follows: TGTGCCAGCAGTGGTTTTACCGGGGAGCTGTTTTTT. Residues: CASSGFTGELFF.

In its sample, this clone was seen a few times. The V and J genes are TRBV28 and TRBJ2-2; 9 bases fit TRBD1. Germline CDR1 and CDR2: MDHEN and SYDVKM. The CDR3 has 15 residues. The J segment lost 6 bases and the V segment lost 5 bases, leaving 7 bases of the junction unmatched. The CDR3 reads CASSLRDRVAGELFF. DNA of the CDR3: TGTGCCAGCAGTCTCCGGGACAGGGTGGCCGGGGAGCTGTTTTTT.